These 18 T cell receptor beta chains share one sample of origin, sequenced in a study of technical replicates of blood from a few donors. The protocol was immunoSEQ multiplex PCR, while the TCRdb copy is restricted to in-frame clones and leaves out a portion. This sample has approximately 89,000 clones, with about 94% found just once. The material sequenced was T cells isolated from PBMCs. Every receptor here comes from a human donor in good health.

This clone was seen a single time. This chain connects TRBV29-1 to TRBJ2-1, with D perhaps matching TRBD1 (5 bases). The CDR3 consists of 15 residues. Germline values: CDR1 SQVTM, CDR2 ANQGSEA. Deletions cut 3 bases from V and 8 bases from J, with 20 bases between. CDR3 residues: CSVEGKQDPGHEQFF. DNA for the CDR3: TGCAGCGTTGAGGGTAAACAGGACCCCGGGCATGAGCAGTTCTTC.

The rearrangement joins TRBV9 to TRBJ2-7; D remains unclear. The germline CDR1 and CDR2 sequences are SGDLS and YYNGEE. The CDR3 has 15 residues. V lost 4 bases and J lost 4, with 18 bases in between. The CDR3 protein is CASSFETGDGYEQYF. CDR3 sequence (DNA): TGTGCCAGCAGCTTTGAGACCGGTGACGGGTACGAGCAGTACTTC.

This clone was seen once. The J gene is TRBJ1-5, the V gene TRBV25-1, with D perhaps matching TRBD1 (6 bases). Germline CDR1 MGHDK, CDR2 SYGVNS. Trimming cost V 10 bases and J 3 bases, with 16 bases left between them. There are 14 residues in the CDR3. CDR3 sequence reads: CATGDLQANQPQHF. CDR3 sequence (DNA): TGTGCCACAGGGGACCTTCAAGCCAATCAGCCCCAGCATTTT.

This clone was detected only a few times. This chain joins TRBV9 and TRBJ2-5; a weak D match, TRBD2 (6 bases). V shed 3 bases and J shed 0 bases, with 12 bases lying between them. Germline lookup yields CDR1 SGDLS and CDR2 YYNGEE. The CDR3 spans 15 residues. The CDR3 reads CASSERPGDQETQYF. CDR3 coding DNA: TGTGCCAGCAGCGAAAGACCGGGGGACCAAGAGACCCAGTACTTC.

The chain is built from TRBV7-6 and TRBJ2-1, with TRBD2 matching over 9 bases. Germline trimming cut 4 bases from V and 5 bases from J; bases unmatched to any gene: 9. Germline-derived CDR1 and CDR2 are SGHVS and FNYEAQ. The CDR3 is made up of 16 amino acids. The DNA for the CDR3 is TGTGCCAGCAGCTCAATAGCGGGAGCGGTTAACAATGAGCAGTTCTTC. Encoded protein: CASSSIAGAVNNEQFF.

V usage is TRBV29-1 and J usage is TRBJ2-5, with D tentatively TRBD1 (5 bases). V lost 0 bases to trimming and J lost 0 bases, with 14 bases between them. CDR1 SQVTM and CDR2 ANQGSEA come from the germline V gene. This CDR3 contains 16 residues. CDR3 residues: CSVEDPYSTDQETQYF. The CDR3 coding sequence is TGCAGCGTTGAAGATCCCTATTCGACAGACCAAGAGACCCAGTACTTC.

This clone was observed a single time. This chain joins TRBV4-1 and TRBJ2-7, with 8 bases aligning to TRBD1. Trimming cost V 1 base and J 3 bases; bases outside gene matches: 5. The CDR3 is 15 amino acids. In germline, CDR1 is MGHRA, CDR2 YSYEKL. The CDR3 coding sequence is TGCGCCAGCAGCCAAGGGCAGGGGGCTGACTACGAGCAGTACTTC. The encoded protein is CASSQGQGADYEQYF.

This clone was counted a single time. This chain links TRBV11-2 with TRBJ2-5, with TRBD1 matching over 7 bases. The CDR3 extends over 15 amino acids. CDR1 and CDR2 (germline): SGHAT, FQNNGV. The trim removed 4 bases at V and 5 bases at J, leaving 10 bases unmatched. CDR3 sequence reads: CASSSERGRGETQYF. As DNA, the CDR3 is TGTGCCAGCAGCTCCGAGAGGGGGCGCGGCGAGACCCAGTACTTC.

The chain uses TRBV7-9 and TRBJ2-2, with TRBD1 matching 9 bases. The CDR3 covers 15 residues. J lost 7 bases, V lost 5 bases, and 8 bases had no gene match. Germline lookup yields CDR1 SEHNR and CDR2 FQNEAQ (reference sequence). The CDR3, as DNA: TGTGCCAGCAGCCCGAACAGGGGGCGCGGCGGGGAGCTGTTTTTT. Amino acid sequence: CASSPNRGRGGELFF.

The chain has TRBV4-2 and TRBJ2-3; TRBD2 aligns across 9 bases. The CDR3 is 18 residues long. With 0 bases clipped from V and 3 bases from J, the junction kept 10 bases outside the gene matches. The germline V gene encodes CDR1 LGHNA and CDR2 YNFKEQ. The CDR3 region has the DNA TGTGCCAGCAGCCAAGAAGGCGTAGCGGGAGCCCGGACAGATACGCAGTATTTT. Its translation: CASSQEGVAGARTDTQYF.

This clone was recorded once. The V gene is TRBV7-6, the J gene TRBJ1-1; D possibly corresponds to TRBD1 (5 bases). The germline CDR1 and CDR2 sequences are SGHVS and FNYEAQ. Trimming left V 4 bases short and J 7 bases short, with 22 bases between. The length of the CDR3 is 16 residues. This CDR3 reads CASSSIMGGWRLEAFF. The CDR3 coding sequence is TGTGCCAGCAGCTCCATCATGGGGGGTTGGCGCCTTGAAGCTTTCTTT.

The CDR3 protein is CASSFLKDHRNSYEQYF. As DNA, the CDR3 is TGTGCCAGCAGTTTTTTAAAAGATCACAGGAACTCCTACGAGCAGTACTTC. The chain couples TRBV27 to TRBJ2-7, with D possibly matching TRBD1 (5 bases). Trimming pared 3 bases from V and 0 bases from J, leaving 18 bases between. The CDR3 is 17 amino acids. The germline gives CDR1 MNHEY, CDR2 SMNVEV (reference sequence).

V usage is TRBV10-1 and J usage is TRBJ2-7; 10 bases fit TRBD2. The length of the CDR3 is 15 residues. After removal of 3 bases from V and 3 bases from J, the junction contained 5 bases not matched to a gene. The germline gives CDR1 WNHNN, CDR2 SYGVQD (reference sequence). This chain's CDR3 is CASSERGTSDYEQYF. CDR3 DNA: TGCGCCAGCAGTGAAAGGGGGACTAGCGACTACGAGCAGTACTTC.

The V call is TRBV5-1, the J call TRBJ1-4; TRBD1 might be the D (5 bases). This CDR3 region has 15 residues. V was trimmed by 0 bases and J by 5 bases, leaving 11 bases between them. Germline loops: CDR1 SGHRS, CDR2 YFSETQ. This CDR3 is CASSLAGQGNEKLFF. DNA for the CDR3: TGCGCCAGCAGCTTGGCCGGTCAGGGAAATGAAAAACTGTTTTTT.

This clone was detected only once. This chain links TRBV14 with TRBJ2-7; the D gene is possibly TRBD2 (6 bases). Looked up from germline, CDR1 is SGHDN and CDR2 is FVKESK. The CDR3 extends over 15 amino acids. Trimming shortened V by 4 bases and J by 6 bases, and 19 bases separated the two germline ends. The CDR3 protein is CASSLMTGVSGEQYF. The CDR3 region has the DNA TGTGCCAGCAGCCTGATGACGGGAGTTTCCGGCGAGCAGTACTTC.

The J gene is TRBJ2-7, the V gene TRBV5-1; D ambiguous. Trimming took 1 base from V and 4 from J, leaving 6 bases between them. The CDR3 has 12 amino acids. Germline CDR1 is SGHRS and CDR2 is YFSETQ. In DNA, the CDR3 is TGCGCCAGCAGCTTGAACAATTACGAGCAGTACTTC. It yields the protein CASSLNNYEQYF.

The V and J genes are TRBV10-1 and TRBJ1-1; D unclear. Trimming took off 3 bases at V and 1 base at J, with 6 bases between the two ends. There are 13 residues in the CDR3. Looked up from germline, CDR1 is WNHNN and CDR2 is SYGVQD (reference sequence). The CDR3 is CASSDLSNTEAFF. CDR3 nucleotide sequence: TGCGCCAGCAGTGACCTATCGAACACTGAAGCTTTCTTT.

The chain links TRBV11-2 to TRBJ2-1; the D is unclear. CDR1 is SGHAT and CDR2 is FQNNGV in the germline V gene. The V end lost 0 bases, the J end lost 3 bases, and 9 bases lay between the germline ends. The CDR3 runs to 15 residues. The CDR3 here is CASSLDPTGYNEQFF. The CDR3 nucleotides are TGTGCCAGCAGCTTAGACCCGACTGGCTACAATGAGCAGTTCTTC.